Listed here is a single T cell receptor (beta chain). Antigen specificity is unknown. The entry originates in a study of blood T cells in healthy people across ages. PCR was performed a second time for roughly 7 to 11 cycles using a sample-barcoded 5' primer and a J-beta primer mix. Each cDNA molecule was tagged by a template-switch adaptor with 12 random nucleotides. TCRdb fed the 5' RACE reads into MiXCR, producing one record per CDR3 protein. The sample lists 1,500,000 or so distinct CDR3 sequences, roughly 64% occurring once. The study's findings and limits: When set beside aged donors, long-lived donors presented more naive CD4+ cells and higher diversity.

This sequence originates from a man aged 18 to 29 in good health. Sequenced: blood.

The CDR3 DNA sequence: TGTGCCAGCAGCGTAGGGTACTCCTACAATGAGCAGTTCTTC. It codes for CASSVGYSYNEQFF. The rearrangement links TRBV9 to TRBJ2-1; D unresolved. The CDR3 extends over 14 amino acids. V lost 0 bases and J lost 0, with 4 bases in between. In germline, CDR1 is SGDLS, CDR2 YYNGEE.